The 17 T cell receptor beta chains below come from one sample, sequenced in a study of shared clonotypes between healthy human individuals. Libraries were prepared by immunoSEQ multiplex PCR; TCRdb keeps only in-frame clonotypes and omits some of them. The sample shows fewer than 650,000 clones, around 76% of them seen only once. The source material was PBMCs. The source of these receptors is a middle-aged woman in good health. Some clones in this sample may be carry-over from other donors' samples.

The V and J genes are TRBV28 and TRBJ1-5; D is ambiguous. The V end lost 8 bases, the J end lost 1 base, and 15 bases lay between the germline ends. This CDR3 comprises 15 residues. CDR1 and CDR2 from the germline V gene are MDHEN and SYDVKM. The DNA for the CDR3 is TGTGCCAGCCTCCCAGGCGGGGTAAGCAATCAGCCCCAGCATTTT. This translates into CASLPGGVSNQPQHF.

This sequence joins TRBV2 and TRBJ2-2; 13 positions match TRBD2. Germline V gives CDR1 SNHLY, CDR2 FYNNEI. The CDR3 spans 15 residues. J gave up 6 bases and V 6 bases, and 4 bases lay outside the gene matches. The chain's CDR3 is CASSGLAGASGELFF. CDR3 nucleotide sequence: TGTGCCAGCAGCGGACTAGCGGGAGCGTCCGGGGAGCTGTTTTTT.

Regarding this clone: A single base separates this from a much larger clone, so it may be a read error. Here the CDR3 omits its conserved ending phenylalanine or tryptophan, so a read error is the likely source. The V call is TRBV4-2, the J call TRBJ1-5; D not certain. CDR3 length: 15 amino acids. The V and J ends lost 5 bases and 0 bases respectively, with 11 bases between them. In germline, CDR1 is LGHNA, CDR2 YNFKEQ. The CDR3 protein is CASSLGGDSNQPQHL. DNA for the CDR3: TGTGCCAGCAGCTTAGGAGGAGATAGCAATCAGCCCCAGCATCTT.

The table lists this clone with a count of one. This chain joins TRBV7-2 and TRBJ2-1, with 8 bases identical to TRBD2. CDR3 length: 15 residues. CDR1 is SGHTA, CDR2 FQGNSA, per germline. Unmatched junction bases numbered 3, after V lost 5 bases and J lost 0 bases. CDR3 nucleotides: TGTGCCAGCAGCAGAAGCGGGGGCTCCTACAATGAGCAGTTCTTC. Residues: CASSRSGGSYNEQFF.

The chain links TRBV28 to TRBJ2-7; D is uncertain. CDR3 size: 11 residues. Germline V CDR1 and CDR2: MDHEN, SYDVKM. Trimming shortened V by 4 bases and J by 6 bases, and 7 bases separated the two germline ends. The CDR3 here is CASSSPLEQYF. The CDR3 nucleotides read TGTGCCAGCAGTTCCCCCCTCGAGCAGTACTTC. Supplemented by reference TRBV28 and TRBJ2-7, the full variable domain reads DVKVTQSSRYLVKRTGEKVFLECVQDMDHENMFWYRQDPGLGLRLIYFSYDVKMKEKGDIPEGYSVSREKKERFSLILESASTNQTSMYLCASSSPLEQYFGPGTRLTVT.

The J gene is TRBJ2-1, the V gene TRBV28; the D is unclear. This CDR3 is 11 amino acids long. V was pared by 6 bases and J by 4 bases, with 4 bases between. The germline gives CDR1 MDHEN, CDR2 SYDVKM. The CDR3 sequence is CASSKYNEQFF. The DNA of the CDR3 is TGTGCCAGCAGCAAATACAATGAGCAGTTCTTC.

The J gene is TRBJ2-7, the V gene TRBV4-1, with D maybe TRBD2 (6 bases). Deletions cut 1 base from V and 3 bases from J, with 13 bases between. From germline, CDR1 is MGHRA and CDR2 YSYEKL. The CDR3 runs 15 residues. The CDR3 reads CASSQGSGLFYEQYF. For the CDR3, the DNA is TGCGCCAGCAGCCAAGGGTCGGGACTCTTCTACGAGCAGTACTTC.

This sequence joins TRBV6-5 and TRBJ2-7; possibly TRBD2 for D (6 bases). The CDR3 spans 11 residues. Germline values: CDR1 MNHEY, CDR2 SVGAGI. Between the trimmed V and J ends, which lost 7 bases and 7 bases, there was a span of 11 bases. CDR3 loop: CASTLGGEQYF. The CDR3 nucleotides are TGTGCCAGCACCTTAGGAGGGGAGCAGTACTTC.

V is TRBV28 and J is TRBJ2-2; 9 bases map to TRBD1. This CDR3 contains 15 residues. Per the germline V gene, CDR1 is MDHEN and CDR2 is SYDVKM. V trimming: 6 bases; J trimming: 7 bases; junction bases outside the gene matches: 9. The CDR3 DNA reads TGTGCCAGCAGCACCGGGACAGGGATCGGCGGGGAGCTGTTTTTT. Its protein product is CASSTGTGIGGELFF.

The chain couples TRBV7-6 to TRBJ2-3; TRBD2 is a possible D gene (6 bases). Between the trimmed V and J ends, which lost 1 base and 0 bases, there was a span of 11 bases. Germline lookup yields CDR1 SGHVS and CDR2 FNYEAQ. There are 16 residues in the CDR3. CDR3 loop: CASSLDRAGSTDTQYF. CDR3 sequence (DNA): TGTGCCAGCAGCTTAGATAGAGCGGGTAGCACAGATACGCAGTATTTT.

In its sample, this clone was seen a few times. The gene calls are TRBV29-1 and TRBJ1-2; tentatively, D is TRBD1 (6 bases). Germline V gives CDR1 SQVTM, CDR2 ANQGSEA. Trimming pared 4 bases from V and 4 bases from J, leaving 10 bases between. The CDR3 is 12 residues long. Written as DNA, the CDR3 is TGCAGCGTTGGAGGGGGGCCCTATGGCTACACCTTC. It specifies CSVGGGPYGYTF.

The chain has TRBV5-1 and TRBJ1-3; D is unresolved. V dropped 5 bases and J dropped 0 bases, with 9 bases sitting between them. The CDR3 contains 14 residues. Germline V gene data show CDR1 as SGHRS and CDR2 as YFSETQ. CDR3 sequence reads: CASRPQSSGNTIYF. CDR3 DNA sequence: TGCGCCAGCAGACCGCAGAGCTCTGGAAACACCATATATTTT.

V and J are TRBV2 and TRBJ2-3; 12 nucleotides match TRBD2. This CDR3 has 15 amino acids. The germline V gene encodes CDR1 SNHLY and CDR2 FYNNEI. Germline trimming cut 6 bases from V and 3 bases from J; bases unmatched to any gene: 4. This CDR3 is CASRGLAGRTDTQYF. The CDR3 nucleotides read TGTGCCAGCAGAGGACTAGCGGGAAGAACAGATACGCAGTATTTT.

This chain connects TRBV7-2 to TRBJ1-5; TRBD1 matches at 7 bases. Germline V CDR1 and CDR2: SGHTA, FQGNSA. V trimming: 4 bases; J trimming: 2 bases; junction bases outside the gene matches: 5. This CDR3 has 15 amino acids. In nucleotides, the CDR3 is TGTGCCAGCAGCTCACAGGGGAGTGGCAATCAGCCCCAGCATTTT. Translation: CASSSQGSGNQPQHF.

This rearrangement joins TRBV21-1 to TRBJ2-1; the listed D gene, TRBD1, was not tested against the DNA. TRBV21-1 is described as a pseudogene. CDR3 length: 18 amino acids. In nucleotides, the CDR3 is TGTGCCAGCAGCAGCCAAAAATCAGGGCTCGGGTCCTACAATGAGCAGTTCTTC. It yields the protein CASSSQKSGLGSYNEQFF.

This chain joins TRBV7-2 and TRBJ2-5; D not resolved. Germline CDR1 SGHTA, CDR2 FQGNSA. Trimming left V 1 base short and J 7 bases short, with 4 bases between. This CDR3 has 11 amino acids. In DNA form, the CDR3 reads TGTGCCAGCAGCTTAGTTGGGACCCAGTACTTC. Its protein is CASSLVGTQYF.

The CDR3 DNA reads as TGTGCCAGCTCACCACAGTCAGCGTCCTACGAGCAGTACTTC. This codes for CASSPQSASYEQYF. The chain couples TRBV18 to TRBJ2-7; D not resolved. The CDR3 spans 14 residues. The ends were cut back, 1 base at V and 1 base at J, with 8 bases in the middle. Germline V gene data show CDR1 as KGHSH and CDR2 as LQKENI.